The sequence of this T cell receptor beta chain was determined in a study of post-analysis software for immune sequencing data. The overall study: Relapsing-remitting, secondary progressive and progressive-relapsing courses of multiple sclerosis were included. General study points: Patients carried roughly 5 TRBV segments more frequently than controls did, and TRBV5-6, TRBV5-1 and TRBV20-1 were among them. Normalized Chao1 diversity in multiple sclerosis patients fell significantly below that of controls. By F measure, strong co-clustering occurred among samples prepared in the same batch.

The TCR beta cDNA libraries contained unique molecular identifiers. TCRdb used MiXCR to reprocess the PCR reads, holding one entry per CDR3 protein. This table has roughly 670,000 distinct CDR3 sequences, 55% to 60% appearing once. Germline values: CDR1 ENHRY, CDR2 SYGVKD. This CDR3 has 13 residues. Trimming left V 5 bases short and J 0 bases short, with 8 bases between. About this clonotype: Its cognate antigen is unknown.

Sequencing used blood. V gene TRBV10-3 combines with J gene TRBJ2-7; D possibly matches TRBD1 or TRBD2 (5 bases each). The TCR sequence derives from a girl between 2 and 10 years old with multiple sclerosis. CDR3 in amino acids: CAISWDGSYEQYF. CDR3 in DNA: TGTGCCATCAGTTGGGACGGCTCCTACGAGCAGTACTTC.